This TCR beta chain was documented in a study of shared clonotypes between healthy human individuals. Cells designated naive CD8 were CD45RO-negative and were positively selected for CCR7, with terminally differentiated effector memory CD45RA+ cells excluded. Germline-derived CDR1 and CDR2 are DFQATT and SNEGSKA (reference sequence). The ends were cut back, 0 bases at V and 6 bases at J, with 6 bases in the middle. CDR3 length equals 11 residues. TCRdb's table, derived via immunoSEQ multiplex PCR, lists solely in-frame clones and lacks some. The data hold about 2.1 million clones, with more than 85% observed a single time.

The chain joins TRBV20-1 to TRBJ2-7; D gene unclear. The sequenced sample consisted of naive CD8+ T cells from PBMCs. The TCR sequence derives from a man between 18 and 29 years old in good health. Some clones in this sample may be carry-over from other donors' samples. As DNA, the CDR3 is TGCAGTGCTAGAGATCTTTTCGAGCAGTACTTC. Protein: CSARDLFEQYF.